The clone carrying this T cell receptor (beta chain) was seen more than once but under ten times. Its antigen remains unidentified. This entry comes from a study of vaccination and CD4 T cells after COVID-19. About the study: Samples after vaccination came a median approximately 73 days past dose two, ranging 14 to 241.

An Oncomine TCR Beta short-read assay was used to sequence the DNA from cultured CD4+ T cells. MiXCR was run by TCRdb on the PCR reads, yielding one entry per CDR3 protein. The sample lists approximately 11,000 distinct CDR3 sequences, 20% to 25% seen once, with 20% to 30% in the top ten. V lost 4 bases and J 6 bases, leaving 13 bases between the germline ends. There are 14 residues in the CDR3. CDR1 and CDR2 from the germline V gene are SGHTA and FQGTGA. Specified treatment: approximately nine-day PBMC culture with coronavirus spike peptide pools or control peptides (ViraFEST assay). This receptor was taken from a human donor who received a COVID-19 vaccine. Sequencing was performed on CD4+ T cells from blood, cultured in vitro, taken before SARS-CoV-2 vaccination. This sequence joins TRBV7-3 and TRBJ2-1; maybe TRBD1 (6 bases). This chain's CDR3 is CASSSTPGANEQFF. Here the CDR3 DNA reads TGTGCCAGCAGCTCCACACCAGGGGCCAATGAGCAGTTCTTC.